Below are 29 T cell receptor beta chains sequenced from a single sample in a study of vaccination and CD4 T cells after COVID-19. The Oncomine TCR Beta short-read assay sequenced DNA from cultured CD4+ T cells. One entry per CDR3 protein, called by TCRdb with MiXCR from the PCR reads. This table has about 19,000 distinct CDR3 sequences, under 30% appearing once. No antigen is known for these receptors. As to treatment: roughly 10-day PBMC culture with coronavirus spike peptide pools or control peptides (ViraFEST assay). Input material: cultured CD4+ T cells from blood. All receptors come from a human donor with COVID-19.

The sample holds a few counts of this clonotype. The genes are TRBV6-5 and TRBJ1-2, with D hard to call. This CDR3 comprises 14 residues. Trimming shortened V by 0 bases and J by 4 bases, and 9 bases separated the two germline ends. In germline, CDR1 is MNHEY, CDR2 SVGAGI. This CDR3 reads CASSYSILSYGYTF. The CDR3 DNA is TGTGCCAGCAGTTACTCGATTCTGAGCTATGGCTACACCTTC.

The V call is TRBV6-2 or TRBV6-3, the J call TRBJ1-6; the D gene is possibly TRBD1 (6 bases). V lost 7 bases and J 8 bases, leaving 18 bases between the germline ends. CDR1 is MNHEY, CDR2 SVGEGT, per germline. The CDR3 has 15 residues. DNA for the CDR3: TGTGCCAGCACCCTACCTACCGGACAGTATTCACCCCTCCACTTT. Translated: CASTLPTGQYSPLHF.

CDR3 sequence (DNA): TGCAGTGCTAGAACCTGGACAGGAGAAAATCAGCCCCAGCATTTT. This translates into CSARTWTGENQPQHF. This chain links TRBV20-1 with TRBJ1-5, with 7 positions matching TRBD1. The length of the CDR3 is 15 residues. Germline V gene lookup returns CDR1 DFQATT and CDR2 SNEGSKA (reference sequence). With V trimmed by 2 bases and J by 4 bases, 8 bases remained unmatched.

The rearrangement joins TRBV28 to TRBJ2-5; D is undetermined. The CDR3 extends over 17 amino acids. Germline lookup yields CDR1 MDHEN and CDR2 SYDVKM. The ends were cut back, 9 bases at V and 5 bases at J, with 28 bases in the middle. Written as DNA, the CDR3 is TGTGCCAGTTTAAATCTTGGCAGGCCGTCATCCAGGGAGACCCAGTACTTC. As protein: CASLNLGRPSSRETQYF.

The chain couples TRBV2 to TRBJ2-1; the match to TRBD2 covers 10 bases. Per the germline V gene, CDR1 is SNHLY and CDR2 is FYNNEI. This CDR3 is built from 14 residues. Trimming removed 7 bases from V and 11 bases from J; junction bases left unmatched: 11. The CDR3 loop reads CASNPSGGAFQQFF. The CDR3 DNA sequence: TGTGCCAGCAATCCCAGCGGGGGGGCCTTTCAGCAGTTCTTC.

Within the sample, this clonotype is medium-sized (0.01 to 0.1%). DNA for the CDR3: TGTGCCAGCAGTGGAAAAGGACAGGGGGCTTTACAGCCCCAGCATTTT. Amino acids: CASSGKGQGALQPQHF. The chain combines TRBV6-1 with TRBJ1-5; 11 bases match TRBD1. The ends lost 4 bases at V and 7 bases at J; junction bases unmatched: 9. Germline CDR1 reads MNHNS; CDR2 reads SASEGT. The CDR3 runs 16 residues.

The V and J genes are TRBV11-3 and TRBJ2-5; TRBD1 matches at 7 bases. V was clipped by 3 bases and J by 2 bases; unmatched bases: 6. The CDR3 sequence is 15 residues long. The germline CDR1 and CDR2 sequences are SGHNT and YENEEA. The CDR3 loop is CASSFGPGQQETQYF. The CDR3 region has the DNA TGTGCCAGCAGCTTTGGACCGGGACAGCAAGAGACCCAGTACTTC.

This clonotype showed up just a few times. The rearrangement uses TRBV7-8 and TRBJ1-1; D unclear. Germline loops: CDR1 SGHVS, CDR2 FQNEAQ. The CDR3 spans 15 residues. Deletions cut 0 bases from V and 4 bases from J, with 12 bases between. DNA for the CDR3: TGTGCCAGCAGCTTAGCCCCGGGATTGGGCACTGAAGCTTTCTTT. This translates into CASSLAPGLGTEAFF.

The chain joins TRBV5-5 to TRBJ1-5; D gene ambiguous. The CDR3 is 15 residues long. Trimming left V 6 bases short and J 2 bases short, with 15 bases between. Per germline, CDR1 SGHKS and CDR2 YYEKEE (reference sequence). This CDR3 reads CASTLGLGGNQPQHF. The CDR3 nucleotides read TGTGCCAGCACCCTTGGCTTAGGTGGCAATCAGCCCCAGCATTTT.

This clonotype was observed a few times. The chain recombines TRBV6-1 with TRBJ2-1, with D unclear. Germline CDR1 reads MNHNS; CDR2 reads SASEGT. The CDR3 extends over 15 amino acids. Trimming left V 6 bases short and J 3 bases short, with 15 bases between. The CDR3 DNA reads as TGTGCCAGCAGAAACAGCAAAGGGAACTACAATGAGCAGTTCTTC. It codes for CASRNSKGNYNEQFF.

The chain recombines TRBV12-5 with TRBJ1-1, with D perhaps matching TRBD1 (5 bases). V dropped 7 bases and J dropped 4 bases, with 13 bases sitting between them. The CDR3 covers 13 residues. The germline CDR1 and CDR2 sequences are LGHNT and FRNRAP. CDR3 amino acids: CASAHRGGTEAFF. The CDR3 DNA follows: TGTGCTAGTGCCCACCGGGGGGGCACTGAAGCTTTCTTT.

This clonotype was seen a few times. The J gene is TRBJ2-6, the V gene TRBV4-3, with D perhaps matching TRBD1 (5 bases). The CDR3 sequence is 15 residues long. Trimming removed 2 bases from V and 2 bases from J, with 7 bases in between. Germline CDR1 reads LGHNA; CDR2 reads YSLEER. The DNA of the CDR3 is TGCGCCAGCAGCCAATGGGGCCCTGGGGCCAACGTCCTGACTTTC. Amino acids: CASSQWGPGANVLTF.

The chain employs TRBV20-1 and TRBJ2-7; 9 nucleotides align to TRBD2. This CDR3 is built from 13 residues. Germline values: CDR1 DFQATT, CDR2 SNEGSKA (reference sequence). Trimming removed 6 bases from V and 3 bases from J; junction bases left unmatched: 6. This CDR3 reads CSALRLADYEQYF. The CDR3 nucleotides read TGCAGTGCCCTGCGACTAGCGGACTACGAGCAGTACTTC.

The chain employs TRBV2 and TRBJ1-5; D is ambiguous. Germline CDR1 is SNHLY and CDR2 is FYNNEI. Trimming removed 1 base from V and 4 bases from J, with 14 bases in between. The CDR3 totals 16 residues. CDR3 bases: TGTGCCAGCAGTGAAGGTCGTTCAGGCTCTAATCAGCCCCAGCATTTT. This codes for CASSEGRSGSNQPQHF.

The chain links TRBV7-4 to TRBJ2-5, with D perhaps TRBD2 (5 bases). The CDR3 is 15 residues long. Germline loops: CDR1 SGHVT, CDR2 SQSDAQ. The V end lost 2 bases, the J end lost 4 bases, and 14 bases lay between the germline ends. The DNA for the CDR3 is TGTGCCAGCAGCTTATCCGGGGTAGCCCCAGAGACCCAGTACTTC. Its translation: CASSLSGVAPETQYF.

CDR3 DNA sequence: TGTGCCAGCAGTCCCTCCCACAGTTTAGCCAAAAACATTCAGTACTTC. Translating it yields CASSPSHSLAKNIQYF. This chain uses TRBV28 with TRBJ2-4; D gene unclear. The CDR3 totals 16 residues. Trimming left V 5 bases short and J 0 bases short, with 14 bases between. Per the germline V gene, CDR1 is MDHEN and CDR2 is SYDVKM.

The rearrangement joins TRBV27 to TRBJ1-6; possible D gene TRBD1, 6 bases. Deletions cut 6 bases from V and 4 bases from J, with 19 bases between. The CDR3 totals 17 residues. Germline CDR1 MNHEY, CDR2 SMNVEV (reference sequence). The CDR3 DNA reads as TGTGCCAGCAGCCTCGACAGGTCCCCCTCATATAATTCACCCCTCCACTTT. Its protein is CASSLDRSPSYNSPLHF.

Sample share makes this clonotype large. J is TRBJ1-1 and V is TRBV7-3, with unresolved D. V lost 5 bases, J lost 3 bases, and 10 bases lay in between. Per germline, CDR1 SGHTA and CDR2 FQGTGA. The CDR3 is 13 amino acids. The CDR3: CASSRAGYTEAFF. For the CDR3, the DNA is TGTGCCAGCAGCAGAGCAGGATACACTGAAGCTTTCTTT.

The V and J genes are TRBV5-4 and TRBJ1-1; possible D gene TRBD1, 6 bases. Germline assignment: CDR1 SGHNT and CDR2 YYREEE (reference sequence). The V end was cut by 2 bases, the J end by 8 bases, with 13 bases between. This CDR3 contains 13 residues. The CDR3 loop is CASSFDRRGEAFF. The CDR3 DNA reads TGTGCCAGCAGCTTCGACAGGAGAGGAGAAGCTTTCTTT.

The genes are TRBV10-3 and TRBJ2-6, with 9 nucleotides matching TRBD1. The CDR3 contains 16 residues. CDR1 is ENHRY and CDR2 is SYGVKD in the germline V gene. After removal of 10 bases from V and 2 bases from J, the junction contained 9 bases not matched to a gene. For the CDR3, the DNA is TGTGCCACCCCATCGGGGACAGGGCCTGGGGCCAACGTCCTGACTTTC. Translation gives CATPSGTGPGANVLTF.

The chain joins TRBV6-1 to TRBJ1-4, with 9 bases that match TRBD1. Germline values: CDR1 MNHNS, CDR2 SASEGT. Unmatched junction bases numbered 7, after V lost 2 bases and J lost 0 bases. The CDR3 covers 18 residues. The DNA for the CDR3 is TGTGCCAGCAGTGAAATAACAGGGGGCGATGCAACTAATGAAAAACTGTTTTTT. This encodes CASSEITGGDATNEKLFF.

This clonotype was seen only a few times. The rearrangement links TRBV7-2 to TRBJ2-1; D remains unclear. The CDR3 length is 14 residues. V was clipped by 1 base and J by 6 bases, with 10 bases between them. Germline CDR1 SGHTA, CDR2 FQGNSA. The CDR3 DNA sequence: TGTGCCAGCAGCTTAGGTTCAACCGTCAATGAGCAGTTCTTC. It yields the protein CASSLGSTVNEQFF.

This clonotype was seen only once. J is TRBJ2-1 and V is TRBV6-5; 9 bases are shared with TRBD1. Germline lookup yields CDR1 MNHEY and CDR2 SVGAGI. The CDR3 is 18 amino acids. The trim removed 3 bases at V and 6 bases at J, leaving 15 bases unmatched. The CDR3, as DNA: TGTGCCAGCAGTTATTACGTAAACCCGGGACAGGGTGGCAATGAGCAGTTCTTC. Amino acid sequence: CASSYYVNPGQGGNEQFF.

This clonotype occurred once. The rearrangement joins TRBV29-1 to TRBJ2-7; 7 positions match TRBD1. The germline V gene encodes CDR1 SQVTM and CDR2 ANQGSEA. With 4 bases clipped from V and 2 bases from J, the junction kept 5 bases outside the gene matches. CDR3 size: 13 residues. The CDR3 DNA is TGCAGCGTTGTGACAGGGATTACCTACGAGCAGTACTTC. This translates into CSVVTGITYEQYF.

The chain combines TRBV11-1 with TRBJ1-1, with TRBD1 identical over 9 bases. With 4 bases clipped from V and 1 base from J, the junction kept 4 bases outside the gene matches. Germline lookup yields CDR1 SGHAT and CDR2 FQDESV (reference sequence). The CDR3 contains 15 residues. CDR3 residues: CASSSPGQGNTEAFF. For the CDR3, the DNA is TGTGCCAGCAGCTCACCGGGACAGGGGAACACTGAAGCTTTCTTT.

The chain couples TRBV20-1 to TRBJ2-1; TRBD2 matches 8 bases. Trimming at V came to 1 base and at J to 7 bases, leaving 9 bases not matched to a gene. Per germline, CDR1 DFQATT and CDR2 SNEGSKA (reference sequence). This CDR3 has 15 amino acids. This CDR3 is CSARGPGGVGNEQFF. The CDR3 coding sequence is TGCAGTGCTAGAGGACCCGGGGGGGTGGGAAATGAGCAGTTCTTC.

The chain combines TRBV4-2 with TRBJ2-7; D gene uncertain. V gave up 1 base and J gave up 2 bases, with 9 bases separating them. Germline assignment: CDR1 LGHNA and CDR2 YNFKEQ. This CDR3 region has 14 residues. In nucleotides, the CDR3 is TGTGCCAGCAGCCAAGTGCCCCGGGCCTACGAGCAGTACTTC. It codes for CASSQVPRAYEQYF.

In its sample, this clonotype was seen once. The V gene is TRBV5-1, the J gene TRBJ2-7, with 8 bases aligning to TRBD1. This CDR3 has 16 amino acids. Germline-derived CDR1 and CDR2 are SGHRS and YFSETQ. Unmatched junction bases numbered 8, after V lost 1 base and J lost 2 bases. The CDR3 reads CASSLRTGPSAYEQYF. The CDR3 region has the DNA TGCGCCAGCAGCTTGAGGACAGGGCCGTCTGCCTACGAGCAGTACTTC.

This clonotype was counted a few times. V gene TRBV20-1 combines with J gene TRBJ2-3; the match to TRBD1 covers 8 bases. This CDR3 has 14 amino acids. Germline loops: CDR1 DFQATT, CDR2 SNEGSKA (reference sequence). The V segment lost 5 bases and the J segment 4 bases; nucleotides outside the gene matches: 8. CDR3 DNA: TGCAGTGCTCCTCGACAGGGGAGTGCAGATACGCAGTATTTT. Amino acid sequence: CSAPRQGSADTQYF.